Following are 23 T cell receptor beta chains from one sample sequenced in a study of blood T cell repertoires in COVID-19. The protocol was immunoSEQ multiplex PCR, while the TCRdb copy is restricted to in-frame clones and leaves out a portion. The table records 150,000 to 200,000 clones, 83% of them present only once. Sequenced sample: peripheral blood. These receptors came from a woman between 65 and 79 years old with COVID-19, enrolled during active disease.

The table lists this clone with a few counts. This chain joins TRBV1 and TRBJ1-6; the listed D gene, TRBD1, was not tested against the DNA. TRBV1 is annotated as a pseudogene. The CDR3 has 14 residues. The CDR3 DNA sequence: TGCACCAGCAGCCAAATTATCAGGGACACCCCGTTCCACTTT. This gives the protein CTSSQIIRDTPFHF.

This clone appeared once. The DNA of the CDR3 is TGTGCCAGCAGCTTAACCCGCCCGGGCTCTGGAAACACCATATATTTT. It translates to CASSLTRPGSGNTIYF. The chain couples TRBV11-2 to TRBJ1-3; D is undetermined. The V end was cut by 2 bases, the J end by 0 bases, with 11 bases between. This CDR3 region has 16 residues. Germline CDR1 and CDR2: SGHAT and FQNNGV.

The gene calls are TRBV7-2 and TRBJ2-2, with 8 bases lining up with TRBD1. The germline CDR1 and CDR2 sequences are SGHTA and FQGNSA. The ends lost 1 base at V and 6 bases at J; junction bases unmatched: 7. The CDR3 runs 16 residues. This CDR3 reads CASSLDGTGGSGELFF. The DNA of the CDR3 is TGTGCCAGCAGCTTAGATGGGACAGGCGGTTCCGGGGAGCTGTTTTTT.

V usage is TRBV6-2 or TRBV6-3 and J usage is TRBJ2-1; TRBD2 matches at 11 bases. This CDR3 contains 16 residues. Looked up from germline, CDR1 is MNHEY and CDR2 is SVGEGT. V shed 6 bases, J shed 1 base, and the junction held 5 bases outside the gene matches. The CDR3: CASSRTSGRSYNEQFF. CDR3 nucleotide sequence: TGTGCCAGCAGCCGAACTAGCGGGAGATCCTACAATGAGCAGTTCTTC.

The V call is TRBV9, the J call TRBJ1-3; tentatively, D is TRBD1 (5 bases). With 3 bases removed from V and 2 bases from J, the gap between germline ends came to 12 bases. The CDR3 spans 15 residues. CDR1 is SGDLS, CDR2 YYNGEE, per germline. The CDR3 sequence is CASSAAGTPGNTIYF. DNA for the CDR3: TGTGCCAGCAGCGCCGCGGGGACCCCTGGAAACACCATATATTTT.

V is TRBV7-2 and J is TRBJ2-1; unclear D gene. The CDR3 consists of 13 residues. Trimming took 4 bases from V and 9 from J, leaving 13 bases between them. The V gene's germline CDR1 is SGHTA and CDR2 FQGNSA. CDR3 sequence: CASSSKQGGEQFF. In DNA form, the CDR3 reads TGTGCCAGCAGCTCTAAACAAGGCGGTGAGCAGTTCTTC.

CDR3 DNA: TGTGCCAGCAGCGTGGGACAGGGGGCGCGGAATAATTCACCCCTCCACTTT. This sequence encodes CASSVGQGARNNSPLHF. V and J are TRBV9 and TRBJ1-6, with TRBD1 matching 12 bases. Germline trimming cut 2 bases from V and 5 bases from J; bases unmatched to any gene: 5. The CDR3 loop spans 17 amino acids. CDR1 is SGDLS, CDR2 YYNGEE, per germline.

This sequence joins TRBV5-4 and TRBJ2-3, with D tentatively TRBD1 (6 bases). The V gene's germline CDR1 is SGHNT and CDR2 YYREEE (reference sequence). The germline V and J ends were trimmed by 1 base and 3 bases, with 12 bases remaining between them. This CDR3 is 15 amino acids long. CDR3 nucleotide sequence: TGTGCCAGCAGCTTGAGCGCAGGGGCGACAGATACGCAGTATTTT. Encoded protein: CASSLSAGATDTQYF.

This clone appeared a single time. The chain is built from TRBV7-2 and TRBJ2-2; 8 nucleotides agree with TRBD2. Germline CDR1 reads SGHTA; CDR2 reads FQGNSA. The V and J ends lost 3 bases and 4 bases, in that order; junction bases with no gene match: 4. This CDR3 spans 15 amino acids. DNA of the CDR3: TGTGCCAGCAGCTTTGCGACTAGCGCCACCGGGGAGCTGTTTTTT. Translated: CASSFATSATGELFF.

The CDR3 is CSVGQGQNYEQYF. CDR3 in DNA: TGCAGCGTTGGGCAGGGACAAAACTACGAGCAGTACTTC. V is TRBV29-1 and J is TRBJ2-7; maybe TRBD1 (6 bases). This CDR3 region has 13 residues. Germline CDR1 SQVTM, CDR2 ANQGSEA. V was shortened by 4 bases and J by 3 bases, with 13 bases between the two germline ends.

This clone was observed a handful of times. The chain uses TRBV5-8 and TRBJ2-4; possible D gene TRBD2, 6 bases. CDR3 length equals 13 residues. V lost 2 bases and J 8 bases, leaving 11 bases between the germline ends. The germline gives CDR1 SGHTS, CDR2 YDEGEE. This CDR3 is CASSLQPGDIQYF. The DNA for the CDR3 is TGTGCCAGCAGCTTACAACCGGGGGACATTCAGTACTTC.

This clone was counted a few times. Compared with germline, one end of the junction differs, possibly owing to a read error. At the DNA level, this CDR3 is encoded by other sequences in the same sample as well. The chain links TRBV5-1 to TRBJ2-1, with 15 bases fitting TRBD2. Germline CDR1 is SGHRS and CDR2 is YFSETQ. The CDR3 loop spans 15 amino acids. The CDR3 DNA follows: TGCGCCAGCAGGTTGGGACTAGCGGGAGGAGGTGAGCAGTTCTTC. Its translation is CASRLGLAGGGEQFF.

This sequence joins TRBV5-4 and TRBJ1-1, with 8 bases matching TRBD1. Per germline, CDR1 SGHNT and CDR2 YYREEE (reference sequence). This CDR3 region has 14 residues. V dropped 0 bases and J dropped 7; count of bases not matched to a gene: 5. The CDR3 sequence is CASSLGMTGDEAFF. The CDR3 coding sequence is TGTGCCAGCAGCTTGGGCATGACAGGGGATGAAGCTTTCTTT.

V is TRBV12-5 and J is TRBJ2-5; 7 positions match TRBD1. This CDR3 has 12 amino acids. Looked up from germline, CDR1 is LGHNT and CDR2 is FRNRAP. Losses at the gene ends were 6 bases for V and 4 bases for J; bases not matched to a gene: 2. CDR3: CASGRDRETQYF. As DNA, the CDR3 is TGTGCTAGTGGGAGGGACAGAGAGACCCAGTACTTC.

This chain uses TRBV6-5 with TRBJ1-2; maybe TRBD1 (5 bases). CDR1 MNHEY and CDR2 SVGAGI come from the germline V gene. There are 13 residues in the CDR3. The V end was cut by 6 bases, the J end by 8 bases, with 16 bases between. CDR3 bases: TGTGCCAGCAGGCAAACAGGCCTATGGGGCTACACCTTC. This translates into CASRQTGLWGYTF.

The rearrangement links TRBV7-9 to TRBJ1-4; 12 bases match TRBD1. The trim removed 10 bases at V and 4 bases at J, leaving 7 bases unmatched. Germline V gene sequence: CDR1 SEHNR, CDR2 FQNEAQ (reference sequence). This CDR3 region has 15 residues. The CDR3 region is CATSRDRGRNEKLFF. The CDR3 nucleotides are TGTGCCACGTCCCGGGACAGGGGGCGTAATGAAAAACTGTTTTTT.

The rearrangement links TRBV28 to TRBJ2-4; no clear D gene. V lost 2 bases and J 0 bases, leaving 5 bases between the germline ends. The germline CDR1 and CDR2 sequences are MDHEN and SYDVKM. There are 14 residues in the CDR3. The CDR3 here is CASSLAGAKNIQYF. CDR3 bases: TGTGCCAGCAGTTTAGCAGGAGCCAAAAACATTCAGTACTTC.

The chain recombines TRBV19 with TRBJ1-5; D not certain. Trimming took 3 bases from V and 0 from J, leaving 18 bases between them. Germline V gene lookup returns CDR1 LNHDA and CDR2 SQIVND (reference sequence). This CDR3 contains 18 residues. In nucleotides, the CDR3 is TGTGCCAGTAGTATTCCGGTCGGAAGGACTGATAGCAATCAGCCCCAGCATTTT. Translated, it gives CASSIPVGRTDSNQPQHF.

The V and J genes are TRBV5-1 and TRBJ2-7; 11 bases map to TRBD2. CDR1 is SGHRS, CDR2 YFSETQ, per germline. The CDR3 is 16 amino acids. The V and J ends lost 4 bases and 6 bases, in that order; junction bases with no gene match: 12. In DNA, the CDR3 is TGCGCCAGCAGCATGACTAGCGGGATCCTCGGGGGCGAGCAGTACTTC. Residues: CASSMTSGILGGEQYF.

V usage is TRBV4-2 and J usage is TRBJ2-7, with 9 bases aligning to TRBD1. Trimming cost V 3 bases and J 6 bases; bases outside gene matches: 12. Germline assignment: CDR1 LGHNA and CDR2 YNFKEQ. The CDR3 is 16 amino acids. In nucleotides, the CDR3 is TGTGCCAGCAGCCAGGAAACCGGGACAGGGAGAGGCGAGCAGTACTTC. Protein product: CASSQETGTGRGEQYF.

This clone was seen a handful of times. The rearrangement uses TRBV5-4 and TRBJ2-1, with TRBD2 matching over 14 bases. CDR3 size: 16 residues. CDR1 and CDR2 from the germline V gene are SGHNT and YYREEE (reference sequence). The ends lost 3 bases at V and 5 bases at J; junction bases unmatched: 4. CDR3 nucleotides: TGTGCCAGCAGCTGGACTAGCGGGAGGACCCACAATGAGCAGTTCTTC. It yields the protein CASSWTSGRTHNEQFF.

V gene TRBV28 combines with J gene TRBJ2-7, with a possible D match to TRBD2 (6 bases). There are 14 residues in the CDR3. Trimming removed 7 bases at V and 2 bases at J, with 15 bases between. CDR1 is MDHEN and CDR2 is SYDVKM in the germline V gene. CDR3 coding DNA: TGTGCCAGCACTAAATGGGGCGGGACCTACGAGCAGTACTTC. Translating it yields CASTKWGGTYEQYF.

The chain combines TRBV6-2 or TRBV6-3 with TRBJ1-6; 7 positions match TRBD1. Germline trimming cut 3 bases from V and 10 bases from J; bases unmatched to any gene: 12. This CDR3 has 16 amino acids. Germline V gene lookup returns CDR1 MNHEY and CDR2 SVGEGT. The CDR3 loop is CASSYALEDRYSPLHF. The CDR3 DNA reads TGTGCCAGCAGTTATGCTCTCGAGGACAGGTACTCACCCCTCCACTTT.